Below, 14 T cell receptor beta chains from the same sample are listed, as sequenced in a study of shared clonotypes between healthy human individuals. The table came from immunoSEQ multiplex PCR; TCRdb's copy has only in-frame clones and leaves some out. The sample contains more than 1,200,000 clones, about 98.5% of which appear only once. Input material: naive CD4+ T cells sorted from blood. Subset denoted: CD45RA+ positively selected. The receptors come from a man aged 25 to 45 in good health.

The chain joins TRBV27 to TRBJ2-1; no firm D call. This CDR3 region has 15 residues. Trimming cost V 0 bases and J 7 bases, with 13 bases left between them. Germline V gene data show CDR1 as MNHEY and CDR2 as SMNVEV (reference sequence). The CDR3 DNA is TGTGCCAGCAGTTTATCCCCGGGTTTCAAAAATGAGCAGTTCTTC. Translation: CASSLSPGFKNEQFF.

The V call is TRBV18, the J call TRBJ2-1; D gene ambiguous. The CDR3 contains 15 residues. From germline, CDR1 is KGHSH and CDR2 LQKENI. With 3 bases removed from V and 5 bases from J, the gap between germline ends came to 14 bases. In nucleotides, the CDR3 is TGTGCCAGCTCACCGTCCCCATTTTTGGACAATGAGCAGTTCTTC. Its translation: CASSPSPFLDNEQFF.

This chain uses TRBV28 with TRBJ2-1; TRBD1 might be the D (5 bases). Per germline, CDR1 MDHEN and CDR2 SYDVKM. Trimming took off 5 bases at V and 8 bases at J, with 13 bases between the two ends. The CDR3 is 13 residues long. The CDR3 bases are TGTGCCAGCAGTCCACGCCCCAGGGATGAGCAGTTCTTC. It translates to CASSPRPRDEQFF. Looking up the rest from reference TRBV28 and TRBJ2-1 gives the full variable domain: DVKVTQSSRYLVKRTGEKVFLECVQDMDHENMFWYRQDPGLGLRLIYFSYDVKMKEKGDIPEGYSVSREKKERFSLILESASTNQTSMYLCASSPRPRDEQFFGPGTRLTVL.

This sequence joins TRBV10-3 and TRBJ2-3; D is possibly TRBD1 or TRBD2 (5 bases each). The CDR3 covers 16 residues. Germline lookup yields CDR1 ENHRY and CDR2 SYGVKD. Trimming removed 4 bases from V and 1 base from J, with 15 bases in between. Here the CDR3 DNA reads TGTGCCATCAGTGCGTCGTCGGGACGGGGCACAGATACGCAGTATTTT. Its translation: CAISASSGRGTDTQYF.

V gene TRBV5-4 combines with J gene TRBJ2-5; 9 bases line up with TRBD2. Trimming cost V 7 bases and J 2 bases; bases outside gene matches: 9. The germline gives CDR1 SGHNT, CDR2 YYREEE (reference sequence). This CDR3 is 15 amino acids long. Here the CDR3 reads CASRRTSAKQETQYF. CDR3 sequence (DNA): TGTGCCAGCCGGAGGACTAGCGCGAAACAAGAGACCCAGTACTTC.

The V call is TRBV6-4, the J call TRBJ2-1; TRBD2 aligns across 8 bases. CDR3 length: 17 amino acids. Trimming took 0 bases from V and 10 from J; bases not matched to a gene: 14. Per the germline V gene, CDR1 is MRHNA and CDR2 is SNTAGT. CDR3 sequence reads: CASSDSAGRGGLKEQFF. CDR3 sequence (DNA): TGTGCCAGCAGTGACTCGGCGGGACGGGGGGGTCTAAAGGAGCAGTTCTTC.

The rearrangement uses TRBV9 and TRBJ1-1; no definite D call. Germline V gene sequence: CDR1 SGDLS, CDR2 YYNGEE. Trimming left V 4 bases short and J 1 base short, with 14 bases between. The CDR3 spans 15 residues. Here the CDR3 reads CASSPRPAQNTEAFF. DNA for the CDR3: TGTGCCAGCAGCCCGCGTCCCGCACAGAACACTGAAGCTTTCTTT.

This chain uses TRBV2 with TRBJ2-7, with D maybe TRBD2 (6 bases). The CDR3 is 16 residues long. V shed 0 bases and J shed 2 bases, with 14 bases lying between them. Germline CDR1 SNHLY, CDR2 FYNNEI. The CDR3 nucleotides are TGTGCCAGCAGTGAAGCGCTTAGGCTAGCGCCCTACGAGCAGTACTTC. Translated, it gives CASSEALRLAPYEQYF.

To note about this clone: It is unclear where the CDR3 begins or ends on the DNA, so no DNA is shown, and the CDR3 is as TCRdb lists it. The V call is TRBV28, the J call TRBJ2-7. CDR1 MDHEN and CDR2 SYDVKM come from the germline V gene. The length of the CDR3 is 11 amino acids, counting both ends. CDR3 amino acids: CASSSSTKAYF.

The chain has TRBV5-4 and TRBJ2-1, with 11 bases lining up with TRBD1. The CDR3 runs 15 residues. The germline CDR1 and CDR2 sequences are SGHNT and YYREEE (reference sequence). Germline trimming cut 6 bases from V and 7 bases from J; bases unmatched to any gene: 9. CDR3 in DNA: TGTGCCAGCACGCAGGACAGGGGGCAATATAATGAGCAGTTCTTC. Translation gives CASTQDRGQYNEQFF.

The chain uses TRBV7-9 and TRBJ1-5; perhaps TRBD1 as D (6 bases). The germline V and J ends were trimmed by 2 bases and 0 bases, with 8 bases remaining between them. The CDR3 runs 15 residues. Germline CDR1 reads SEHNR; CDR2 reads FQNEAQ (reference sequence). CDR3 bases: TGTGCCAGCAGCTTACAGGGGAATAGCAATCAGCCCCAGCATTTT. Translating gives CASSLQGNSNQPQHF.

The chain links TRBV29-1 to TRBJ1-1; D perhaps matches TRBD1 (5 bases). Trimming removed 5 bases at V and 3 bases at J, with 7 bases between. CDR1 and CDR2 (germline): SQVTM, ANQGSEA. The CDR3 length is 11 residues. The CDR3 loop reads CSVPGHTEAFF. CDR3 DNA: TGCAGCGTTCCAGGGCACACTGAAGCTTTCTTT. The whole variable domain, remainder taken from reference TRBV29-1 and TRBJ1-1, is SAVISQKPSRDICQRGTSLTIQCQVDSQVTMMFWYRQQPGQSLTLIATANQGSEATYESGFVIDKFPISRPNLTFSTLTVSNMSPEDSSIYLCSVPGHTEAFFGQGTRLTVV.

The chain carries TRBV9 and TRBJ2-7, with D maybe TRBD2 (6 bases). Germline loops: CDR1 SGDLS, CDR2 YYNGEE. The CDR3 runs to 12 residues. The V and J ends lost 7 bases and 6 bases respectively, with 14 bases between them. CDR3 coding DNA: TGTGCCAGCGGTCAGGACTACGGCGAGCAGTACTTC. As protein: CASGQDYGEQYF.

The chain links TRBV28 to TRBJ2-3, with 9 bases identical to TRBD2. The ends lost 3 bases at V and 6 bases at J; junction bases unmatched: 7. The CDR3 spans 15 residues. CDR1 is MDHEN, CDR2 SYDVKM, per germline. Here the CDR3 DNA reads TGTGCCAGCAGTTTTTTAGCGGGAGTATCTGATACGCAGTATTTT. Residues: CASSFLAGVSDTQYF. Drawing the rest from reference TRBV28 and TRBJ2-3, the complete variable domain is DVKVTQSSRYLVKRTGEKVFLECVQDMDHENMFWYRQDPGLGLRLIYFSYDVKMKEKGDIPEGYSVSREKKERFSLILESASTNQTSMYLCASSFLAGVSDTQYFGPGTRLTVL.